Sequencing of this T cell receptor beta chain was carried out in a study of beta chain features in type 1 diabetes. Study details: On cell yields, gender and age, patients and healthy donors were similar.

This clone was recorded once. Its specificity is not known. The CDR3 consists of 17 residues. CDR1 and CDR2 from the germline V gene are LGHNA and YNFKEQ. The germline V and J ends were trimmed by 0 bases and 1 base, with 16 bases remaining between them. Whole-study results and caveats: In the patient group, naive, central memory and Treg TCRB repertoires seemed more alike than in the healthy donor group.

Every isolated RNA sample was fully reverse transcribed, so sequencing captured expressed TCRB transcripts. Some clones are missing from TCRdb's copy, which holds only in-frame ones; the method was immunoSEQ multiplex PCR. The sample includes about 210,000 clones, approximately 11% of them seen just once. Sequenced input: central memory CD4+ T cells from blood. The chain has TRBV4-2 and TRBJ2-7, with unresolved D. This TCR was sampled from a man aged 18 to 35 in good health. This CDR3 reads CASSQESWDFESYEQYF. CDR3 nucleotide sequence: TGTGCCAGCAGCCAAGAAAGTTGGGATTTCGAGTCCTACGAGCAGTACTTC.